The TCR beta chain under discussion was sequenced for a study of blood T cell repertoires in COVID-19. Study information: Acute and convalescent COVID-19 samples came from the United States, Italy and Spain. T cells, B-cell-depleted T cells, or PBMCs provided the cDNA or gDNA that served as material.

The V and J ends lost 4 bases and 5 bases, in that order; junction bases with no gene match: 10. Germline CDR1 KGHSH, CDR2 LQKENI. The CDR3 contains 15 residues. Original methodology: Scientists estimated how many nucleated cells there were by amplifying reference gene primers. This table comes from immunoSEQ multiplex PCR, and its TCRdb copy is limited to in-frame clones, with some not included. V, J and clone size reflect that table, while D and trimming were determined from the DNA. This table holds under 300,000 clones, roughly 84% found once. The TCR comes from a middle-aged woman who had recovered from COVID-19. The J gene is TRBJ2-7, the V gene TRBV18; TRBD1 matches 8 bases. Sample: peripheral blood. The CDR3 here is CASSQSGTGVDEQYF. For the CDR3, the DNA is TGTGCCAGCTCACAATCCGGGACAGGCGTCGACGAGCAGTACTTC.